This passage covers 2 T cell receptor beta chains from one sample sequenced in a study of CD8 T cells in Susac syndrome. It was with random hexamers that roughly 0.5 to 1 ug RNA was reverse transcribed. MiXCR was run by TCRdb on the immunoSEQ multiplex PCR reads, yielding one entry per CDR3 protein. The data hold roughly 150,000 distinct CDR3 sequences, with 94% observed a single time. The material sequenced was CD4+ T cells from PBMCs. The source of these receptors is a human donor with multiple sclerosis.

The chain couples TRBV30 to TRBJ1-1; D remains unclear. CDR3 size: 11 residues. The germline V and J ends were trimmed by 8 bases and 3 bases, with 10 bases remaining between them. The germline V gene encodes CDR1 GTSNPN and CDR2 SVGIG (reference sequence). The CDR3 sequence is CAGMKYTEAFF. The CDR3 bases are TGTGCCGGGATGAAATACACTGAAGCTTTCTTT.

This clonotype was seen a single time. The chain links TRBV30 to TRBJ1-2, with D uncertain. Germline V gene sequence: CDR1 GTSNPN, CDR2 SVGIG (reference sequence). V lost 7 bases and J lost 0, with 3 bases in between. The CDR3 contains 10 residues. CDR3 protein: CASTNYGYTF. CDR3 coding DNA: TGTGCCTCTACTAACTATGGCTACACCTTC.